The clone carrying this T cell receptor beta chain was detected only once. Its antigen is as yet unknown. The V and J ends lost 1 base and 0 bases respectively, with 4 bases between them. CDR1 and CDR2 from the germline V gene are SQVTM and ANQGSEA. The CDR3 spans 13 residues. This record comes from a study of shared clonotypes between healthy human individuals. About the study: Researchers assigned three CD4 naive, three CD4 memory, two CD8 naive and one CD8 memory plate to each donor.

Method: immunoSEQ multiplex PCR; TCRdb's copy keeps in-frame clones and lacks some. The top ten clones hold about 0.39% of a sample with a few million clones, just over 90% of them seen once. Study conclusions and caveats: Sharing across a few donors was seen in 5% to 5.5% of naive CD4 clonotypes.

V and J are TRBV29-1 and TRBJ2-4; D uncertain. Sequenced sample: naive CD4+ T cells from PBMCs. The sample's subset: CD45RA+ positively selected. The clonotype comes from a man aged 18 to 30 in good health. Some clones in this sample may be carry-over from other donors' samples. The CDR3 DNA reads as TGCAGCGTTGAAGCGGTAGCCAAAAACATTCAGTACTTC. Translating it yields CSVEAVAKNIQYF.